This T cell receptor beta chain was recovered during a study of blood T cell repertoires in COVID-19. Looking at the study overall: The cDNA or gDNA used as material had been derived from T cells, B-cell-depleted T cells, or PBMCs.

Assay: immunoSEQ multiplex PCR; the TCRdb copy retains only in-frame clones and omits some. The sample includes about 16,000 clones, 70% to 90% of them seen just once. Germline assignment: CDR1 SGHAT and CDR2 FQDESV (reference sequence). The CDR3 is 14 amino acids. After removal of 2 bases from V and 2 bases from J, the junction contained 2 bases not matched to a gene. The gene calls are TRBV11-1 and TRBJ1-2; 7 bases are shared with TRBD1. This receptor was obtained from a human donor in a cohort sampled during active COVID-19. The sequenced sample consisted of peripheral blood. The CDR3 sequence: CASSLMGQNYGYTF. DNA of the CDR3: TGTGCCAGCAGCTTAATGGGACAGAACTATGGCTACACCTTC.